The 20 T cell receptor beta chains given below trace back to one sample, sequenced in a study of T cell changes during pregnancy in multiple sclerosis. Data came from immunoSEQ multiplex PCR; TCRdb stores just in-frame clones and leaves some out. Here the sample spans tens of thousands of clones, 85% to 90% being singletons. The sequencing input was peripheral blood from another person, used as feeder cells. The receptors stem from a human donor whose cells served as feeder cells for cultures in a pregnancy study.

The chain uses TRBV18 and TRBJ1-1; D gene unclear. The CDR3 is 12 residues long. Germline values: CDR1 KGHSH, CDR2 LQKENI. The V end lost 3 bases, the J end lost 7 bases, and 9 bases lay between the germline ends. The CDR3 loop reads CASSPGMDEAFF. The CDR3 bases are TGTGCCAGCTCACCTGGGATGGATGAAGCTTTCTTT.

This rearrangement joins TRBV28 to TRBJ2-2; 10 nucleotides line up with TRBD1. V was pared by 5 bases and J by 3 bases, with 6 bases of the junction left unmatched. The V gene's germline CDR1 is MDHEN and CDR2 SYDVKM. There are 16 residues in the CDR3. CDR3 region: CASSPPGQGYTGELFF. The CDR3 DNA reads TGTGCCAGCAGTCCCCCGGGACAGGGGTACACCGGGGAGCTGTTTTTT.

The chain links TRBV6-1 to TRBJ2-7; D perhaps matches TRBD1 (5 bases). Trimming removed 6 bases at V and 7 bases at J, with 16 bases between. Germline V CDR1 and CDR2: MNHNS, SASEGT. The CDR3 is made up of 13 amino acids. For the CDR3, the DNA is TGTGCCAGCAGCGCTCAGGGTTCGAGGGAGCAGTACTTC. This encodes CASSAQGSREQYF.

This chain's CDR3 is CASSWVGQPEAFF. CDR3 sequence (DNA): TGTGCCAGCAGTTGGGTGGGACAGCCCGAAGCTTTCTTT. The chain couples TRBV6-5 to TRBJ1-1; 7 bases align to TRBD1. The CDR3 contains 13 residues. After removal of 4 bases from V and 8 bases from J, the junction contained 7 bases not matched to a gene. Germline assignment: CDR1 MNHEY and CDR2 SVGAGI.

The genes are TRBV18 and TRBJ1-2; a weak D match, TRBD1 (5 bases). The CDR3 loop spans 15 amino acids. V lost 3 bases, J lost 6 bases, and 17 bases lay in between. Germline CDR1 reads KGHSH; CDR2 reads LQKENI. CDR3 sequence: CASSPRHSGGDGYTF. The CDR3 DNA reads TGTGCCAGCTCACCTAGACACTCAGGAGGGGATGGCTACACCTTC.

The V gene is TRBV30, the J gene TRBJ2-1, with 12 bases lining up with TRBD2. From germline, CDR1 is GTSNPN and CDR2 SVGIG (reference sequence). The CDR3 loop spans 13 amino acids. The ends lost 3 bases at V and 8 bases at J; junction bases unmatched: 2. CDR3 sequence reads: CAWRLAGGYEQFF. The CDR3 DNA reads TGTGCCTGGAGACTAGCGGGAGGATATGAGCAGTTCTTC.

The CDR3 is CASSYGGQLGPYEQYF. The CDR3 nucleotides are TGTGCCAGCAGTTACGGAGGACAGCTAGGCCCCTACGAGCAGTACTTC. This chain uses TRBV6-5 with TRBJ2-7, with a tentative D call TRBD1 (6 bases). This CDR3 has 16 amino acids. Between the trimmed V and J ends, which lost 2 bases and 2 bases, there was a span of 16 bases. Germline V gene sequence: CDR1 MNHEY, CDR2 SVGAGI.

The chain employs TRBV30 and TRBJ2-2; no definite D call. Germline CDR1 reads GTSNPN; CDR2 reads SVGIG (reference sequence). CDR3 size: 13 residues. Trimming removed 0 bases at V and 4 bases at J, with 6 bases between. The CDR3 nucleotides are TGTGCCTGGAGTGTAAAGGGCACCGGGGAGCTGTTTTTT. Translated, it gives CAWSVKGTGELFF. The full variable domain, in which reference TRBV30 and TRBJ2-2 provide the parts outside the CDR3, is SQTIHQWPATLVQPVGSPLSLECTVEGTSNPNLYWYRQAAGRGLQLLFYSVGIGQISSEVPQNLSASRPQDRQFILSSKKLLLSDSGFYLCAWSVKGTGELFFGEGSRLTVL.

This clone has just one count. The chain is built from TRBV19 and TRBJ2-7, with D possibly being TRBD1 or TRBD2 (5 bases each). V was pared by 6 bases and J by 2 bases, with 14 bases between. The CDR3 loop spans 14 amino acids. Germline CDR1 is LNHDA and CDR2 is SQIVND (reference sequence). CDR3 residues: CASSSGTNAYEQYF. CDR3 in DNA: TGTGCCAGTAGCTCCGGGACGAACGCCTACGAGCAGTACTTC.

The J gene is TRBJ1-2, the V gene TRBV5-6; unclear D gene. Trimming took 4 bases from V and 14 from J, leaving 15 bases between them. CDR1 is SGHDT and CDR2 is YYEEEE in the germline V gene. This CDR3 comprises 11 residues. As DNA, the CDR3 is TGTGCCAGCAGCCATGACTATGGGGTTACCTTC. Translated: CASSHDYGVTF. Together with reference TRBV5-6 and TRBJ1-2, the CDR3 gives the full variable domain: DAGVTQSPTHLIKTRGQQVTLRCSPKSGHDTVSWYQQALGQGPQFIFQYYEEEERQRGNFPDRFSGHQFPNYSSELNVNALLLGDSALYLCASSHDYGVTFGSGTRLTVV.

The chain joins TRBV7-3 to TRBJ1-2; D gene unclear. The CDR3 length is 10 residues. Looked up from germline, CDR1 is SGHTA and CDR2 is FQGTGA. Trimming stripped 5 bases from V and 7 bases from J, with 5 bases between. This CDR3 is CASSPPGYTF. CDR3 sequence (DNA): TGTGCCAGCAGCCCCCCTGGCTACACCTTC.

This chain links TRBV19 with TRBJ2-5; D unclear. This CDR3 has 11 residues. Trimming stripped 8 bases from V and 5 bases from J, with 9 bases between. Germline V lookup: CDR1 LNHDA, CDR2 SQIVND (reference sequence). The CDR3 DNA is TGTGCCAGTGGTGTTGGGGAGACCCAGTACTTC. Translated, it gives CASGVGETQYF.

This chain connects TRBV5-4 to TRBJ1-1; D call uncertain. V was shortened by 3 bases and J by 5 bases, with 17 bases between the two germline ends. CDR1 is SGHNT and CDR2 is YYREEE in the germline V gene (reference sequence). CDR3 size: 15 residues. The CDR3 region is CASSSGLSSLTEAFF. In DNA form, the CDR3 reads TGTGCCAGCAGCTCCGGACTGTCTAGCTTAACTGAAGCTTTCTTT.

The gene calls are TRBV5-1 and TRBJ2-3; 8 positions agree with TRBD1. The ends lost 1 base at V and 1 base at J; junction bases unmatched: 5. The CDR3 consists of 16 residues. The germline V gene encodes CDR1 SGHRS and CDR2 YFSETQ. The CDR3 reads CASSLTTGEGTDTQYF. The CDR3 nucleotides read TGCGCCAGCAGCTTGACGACAGGGGAGGGCACAGATACGCAGTATTTT.

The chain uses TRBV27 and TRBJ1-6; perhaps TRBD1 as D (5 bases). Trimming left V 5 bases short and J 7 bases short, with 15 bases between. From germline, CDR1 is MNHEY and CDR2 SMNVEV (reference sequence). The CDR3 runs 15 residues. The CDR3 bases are TGTGCCAGCAGTCCCCCGAGGGGTAACAATTCACCCCTCCACTTT. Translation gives CASSPPRGNNSPLHF.

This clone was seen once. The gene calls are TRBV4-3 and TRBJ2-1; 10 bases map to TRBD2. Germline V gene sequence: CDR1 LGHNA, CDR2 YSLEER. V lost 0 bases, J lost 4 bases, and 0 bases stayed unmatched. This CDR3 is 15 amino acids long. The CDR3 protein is CASSQDSGGYNEQFF. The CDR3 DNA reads TGCGCCAGCAGCCAAGATAGCGGGGGGTACAATGAGCAGTTCTTC.

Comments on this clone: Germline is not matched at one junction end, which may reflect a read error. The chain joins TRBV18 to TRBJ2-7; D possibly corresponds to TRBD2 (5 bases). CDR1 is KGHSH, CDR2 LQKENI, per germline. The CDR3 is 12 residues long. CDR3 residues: CAGSPGSYEQYF. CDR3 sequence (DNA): TGTGCCGGCTCACCGGGATCCTACGAGCAGTACTTC. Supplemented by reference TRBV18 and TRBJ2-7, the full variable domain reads NAGVMQNPRHLVRRRGQEARLRCSPMKGHSHVYWYRQLPEEGLKFMVYLQKENIIDESGMPKERFSAEFPKEGPSILRIQQVVRGDSAAYFCAGSPGSYEQYFGPGTRLTVT.

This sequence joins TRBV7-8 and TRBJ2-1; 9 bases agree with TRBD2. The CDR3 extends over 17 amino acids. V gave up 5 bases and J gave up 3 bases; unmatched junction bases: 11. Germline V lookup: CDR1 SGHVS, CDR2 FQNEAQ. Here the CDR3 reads CASSQAPGTSHYNEQFF. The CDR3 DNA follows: TGTGCCAGCAGCCAAGCTCCCGGGACTAGCCACTACAATGAGCAGTTCTTC.

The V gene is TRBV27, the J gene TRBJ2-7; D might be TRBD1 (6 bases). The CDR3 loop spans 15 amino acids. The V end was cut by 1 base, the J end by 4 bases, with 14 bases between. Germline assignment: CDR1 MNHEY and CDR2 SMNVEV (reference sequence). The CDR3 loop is CASSLFAGVGYEQYF. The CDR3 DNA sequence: TGTGCCAGCAGTTTATTCGCAGGGGTTGGGTACGAGCAGTACTTC.

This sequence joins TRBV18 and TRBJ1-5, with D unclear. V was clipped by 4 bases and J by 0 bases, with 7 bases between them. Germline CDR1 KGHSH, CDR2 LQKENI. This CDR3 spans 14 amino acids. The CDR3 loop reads CASSRSDSNQPQHF. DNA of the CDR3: TGTGCCAGCTCACGGTCCGATAGCAATCAGCCCCAGCATTTT.